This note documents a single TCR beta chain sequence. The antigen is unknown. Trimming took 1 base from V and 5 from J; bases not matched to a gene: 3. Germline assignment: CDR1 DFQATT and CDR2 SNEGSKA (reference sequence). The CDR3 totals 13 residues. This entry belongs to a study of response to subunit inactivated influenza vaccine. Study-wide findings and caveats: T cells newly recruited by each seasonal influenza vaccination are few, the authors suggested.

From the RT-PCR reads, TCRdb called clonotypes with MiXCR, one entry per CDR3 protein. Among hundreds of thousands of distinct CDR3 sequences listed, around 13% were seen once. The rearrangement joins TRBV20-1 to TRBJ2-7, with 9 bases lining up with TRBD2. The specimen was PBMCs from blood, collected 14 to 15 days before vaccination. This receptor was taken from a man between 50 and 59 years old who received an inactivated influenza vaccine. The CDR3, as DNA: TGCAGTGCTAGAGGCGGGGGGGGCCACGAGCAGTACTTC. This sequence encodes CSARGGGGHEQYF.